The entry that follows covers one T cell receptor beta chain sequence. The target antigen is unknown. The record originates from a study of post-analysis software for immune sequencing data. Study-wide findings and caveats: A handful of TRBV segments, including TRBV5-6, TRBV5-1 and TRBV20-1, were more frequent in patients than controls. The authors found that F measure strongly co-clustered same-batch samples.

Between the trimmed V and J ends, which lost 0 bases and 4 bases, there was a span of 6 bases. The CDR3 loop spans 13 amino acids. CDR1 and CDR2 from the germline V gene are SGHRS and YFSETQ. cDNA libraries for TCR beta contained unique molecular identifiers. TCRdb redid the calling of the PCR reads with MiXCR, one entry per CDR3 protein. The data show a few hundred thousand distinct CDR3 sequences, around 33% seen once. The sequencing sample was made of blood. The clonotype comes from a girl aged 5-17 years with multiple sclerosis. V and J are TRBV5-1 and TRBJ2-3, with no clear D. The CDR3 loop reads CASSLGPSDTQYF. CDR3 nucleotide sequence: TGCGCCAGCAGCTTGGGCCCTTCAGATACGCAGTATTTT.